The entry that follows covers one T cell receptor beta chain sequence. Its antigen is unidentified. A read error may explain this, as a much larger clone is one base away. This sample also contains other DNA sequences that code for the same CDR3. The data are from a study of beta chain features in type 1 diabetes. The isolated RNA, all of it, was reverse transcribed, so expressed TCRB transcripts were what got sequenced. This table comes from immunoSEQ multiplex PCR, and its TCRdb copy is limited to in-frame clones, with some not included. The table records 150,000 to 200,000 clones, 6.5% to 8.5% of them present only once. Findings of the study overall: All four CD4+ subsets from Type 1 diabetes patients carried moderately but significantly shorter TCRB CDR3s.

The sequence was obtained from a young woman with type 1 diabetes. Sequencing was carried out using central memory CD4+ T cells from blood.

CDR3 residues: CASSTGSGANVLTF. CDR3 sequence (DNA): TGTGCCAGCAGCACAGGCTCTGGGGCCAACGTCCTGACTTTC. This rearrangement joins TRBV28 to TRBJ2-6; perhaps TRBD1 as D (5 bases). Trimming removed 6 bases from V and 0 bases from J, with 6 bases in between. This CDR3 contains 14 residues. Germline CDR1 MDHEN, CDR2 SYDVKM.